These T cell receptor beta chains were read from a single sample in a study of T-cell memory formation after mild COVID-19. TCRdb reprocessed the 5' RACE reads via MiXCR and lists one record per CDR3 protein. The repertoire holds hundreds of thousands of distinct CDR3 sequences, with roughly 20% as singletons. The sequenced sample consisted of PBMCs or a T cell subset sorted from them (not recorded which). The source is an adult woman who had mild COVID-19 (a few samples of this study predate the infection). Cell type and time point are not known. Both conserved end residues are part of each CDR3. Fields, in order: V gene, J gene, D gene, clone size, CDR3 protein, CDR3 DNA. A D gene is named only where the DNA matches it firmly. Rows may omit the clone size; those that give it use once, few, many or a size class.

>TRBV5-1|TRBJ2-1|-|-
CASSLNLGNEQFF
TGCGCCAGCAGCTTAAATCTCGGCAATGAGCAGTTCTTC
>TRBV30|TRBJ2-1|-|-
CAWTDSSIGTYTNEQFF
TGTGCCTGGACTGATTCCTCCATCGGGACTTACACCAATGAGCAGTTCTTC
>TRBV5-1|TRBJ1-2|-|-
CASASFNYGYTF
TGCGCCAGCGCCAGCTTTAACTATGGCTACACCTTC
>TRBV12-3/TRBV12-4|TRBJ1-6|-|-
CASRLQGWGSPLHF
TGTGCCAGCAGATTGCAGGGGTGGGGTTCACCCCTCCACTTT
>TRBV20-1|TRBJ2-7|-|few
CSARDPDLAYEQYF
TGCAGTGCTAGAGATCCGGACTTGGCCTACGAGCAGTACTTC
>TRBV24-1|TRBJ1-5|TRBD1|-
CATSDRDSYSNQPQHF
TGTGCCACCAGTGATCGGGACAGCTATAGCAATCAGCCCCAGCATTTT
>TRBV7-9|TRBJ1-1|TRBD1|-
CASMDRGWTEAFF
TGTGCCAGCATGGACAGGGGATGGACTGAAGCTTTCTTT
>TRBV6-1|TRBJ2-1|-|-
CASMRAGYNEQFF
TGTGCCAGCATGAGGGCTGGCTACAATGAGCAGTTCTTC
>TRBV3-1|TRBJ1-1|-|-
CASMTSGAATEAFF
TGTGCCAGCATGACATCAGGGGCGGCCACTGAAGCTTTCTTT
>TRBV10-3|TRBJ2-1|-|once
CAISESAIRQNEQFF
TGTGCCATCAGTGAGTCGGCTATCCGACAGAATGAGCAGTTCTTC
>TRBV15|TRBJ1-6|-|-
CATSRSQAQNSPLHF
TGTGCCACCAGCAGATCGCAAGCTCAAAATTCACCCCTCCACTTT
>TRBV3-1|TRBJ1-2|-|-
CASSAGLNYGYTF
TGTGCCAGCAGCGCCGGACTGAACTATGGCTACACCTTC
>TRBV5-1|TRBJ1-2|-|few
CASSPGALKGSGYTF
TGCGCCAGCAGCCCGGGAGCCCTAAAAGGAAGTGGCTACACCTTC
>TRBV14|TRBJ2-7|-|-
CASSQDGPWGEQYF
TGTGCCAGCAGCCAAGATGGTCCTTGGGGGGAGCAGTACTTC
>TRBV7-9|TRBJ2-1|TRBD2|-
CASSTVSGGSYNEQFF
TGTGCCAGCAGCACAGTAAGCGGGGGCTCCTACAATGAGCAGTTCTTC
>TRBV29-1|TRBJ1-3|-|few
CSVLEPNSGNTIYF
TGCAGCGTCTTGGAACCGAACTCTGGAAACACCATATATTTT
>TRBV2|TRBJ2-7|TRBD2|few
CASSPQKEQGTSGRAYEQYF
TGTGCCAGCAGTCCACAAAAAGAGCAAGGGACTAGCGGGAGAGCCTACGAGCAGTACTTC
>TRBV12-3/TRBV12-4|TRBJ1-2|-|-
CASSSTNIYYGYTF
TGTGCCAGCAGTTCGACGAACATTTACTATGGCTACACCTTC
>TRBV5-1|TRBJ1-1|-|-
CASTSLSGATEAFF
TGCGCCAGCACCTCCCTGTCGGGGGCCACTGAAGCTTTCTTT
>TRBV11-2|TRBJ1-4|-|-
CASSPGPFYEKLFF
TGTGCCAGCAGCCCCGGACCCTTCTATGAAAAACTGTTTTTT
>TRBV9|TRBJ2-7|-|few
CASSPNTNYEQYF
TGTGCCAGCAGCCCAAACACCAACTACGAGCAGTACTTC
>TRBV7-9|TRBJ1-2|-|few
CASSSLGARGLVYTF
TGTGCCAGCAGCTCCCTTGGGGCCCGGGGACTGGTCTACACCTTC
>TRBV7-9|TRBJ2-3|-|many
CASSLFTDTQYF
TGTGCCAGCAGCTTGTTCACAGATACGCAGTATTTT
>TRBV5-1|TRBJ1-6|TRBD1|few
CASSAGGGQLNSPLHF
TGCGCCAGCAGCGCCGGGGGGGGACAGCTAAATTCACCCCTCCACTTT
>TRBV29-1|TRBJ2-3|-|-
CSLNKDTQYF
TGCAGCTTAAATAAAGATACGCAGTATTTT
>TRBV7-9|TRBJ2-7|-|many
CASSASLSSYEQYF
TGTGCCAGCAGCGCTAGCCTAAGCTCCTACGAGCAGTACTTC
>TRBV15|TRBJ2-5|-|many
CATSPGPQQIQETQYF
TGTGCCACCAGTCCAGGGCCCCAACAGATACAAGAGACCCAGTACTTC
>TRBV7-2|TRBJ2-1|TRBD2|many
CASSGGLAASNEQFF
TGTGCCAGCAGCGGGGGACTAGCGGCCTCAAATGAGCAGTTCTTC
>TRBV5-1|TRBJ1-6|-|-
CASSLDPPGDAWISPLHF
TGCGCCAGCAGCTTGGACCCGCCCGGCGACGCTTGGATATCACCCCTCCACTTT
>TRBV29-1|TRBJ1-1|TRBD1|-
CSAGQGVATEAFF
TGCAGCGCAGGACAGGGGGTAGCCACTGAAGCTTTCTTT
>TRBV5-5|TRBJ2-7|-|-
CASSLVFREQYF
TGTGCCAGCAGCTTGGTGTTTCGCGAGCAGTACTTC
>TRBV6-5|TRBJ1-6|-|once
CASSTGLSLHF
TGTGCCAGCAGTACGGGGTTGTCCCTCCACTTT
>TRBV12-3/TRBV12-4|TRBJ1-1|TRBD1|-
CASSLGQGGATEAFF
TGTGCCAGCAGTTTGGGGCAGGGGGGTGCGACTGAAGCTTTCTTT
>TRBV6-2/TRBV6-3|TRBJ2-3|-|-
CASSLFGRTPDTQYF
TGTGCCAGCAGCTTGTTCGGCCGGACTCCAGATACGCAGTATTTT
>TRBV25-1|TRBJ2-1|-|-
CASSGHYGETTSYNEQFF
TGTGCCAGCAGTGGGCACTATGGGGAGACTACCTCCTACAATGAGCAGTTCTTC
>TRBV19|TRBJ1-2|TRBD1|-
CASSIGQGASYGYTF
TGTGCCAGTAGTATAGGACAGGGGGCGAGCTATGGCTACACCTTC
>TRBV19|TRBJ1-2|-|many
CASSSDYGYTF
TGTGCCAGTAGTTCCGACTATGGCTACACCTTC
>TRBV7-3|TRBJ1-1|-|-
CASSESMNTEAFF
TGTGCCAGCAGTGAATCTATGAACACTGAAGCTTTCTTT
>TRBV12-5|TRBJ2-3|-|few
CASGRGVSLLDTQYF
TGTGCTAGTGGAAGGGGGGTCTCCCTCCTAGATACGCAGTATTTT
>TRBV4-1|TRBJ2-2|-|many
CASSQDRTGELFF
TGCGCCAGCAGCCAAGATAGGACCGGGGAGCTGTTTTTT
>TRBV12-3/TRBV12-4|TRBJ2-3|TRBD2|-
CASSTLAGGVDTQYF
TGTGCCAGCAGTACCCTAGCGGGAGGGGTCGATACGCAGTATTTT
>TRBV24-1|TRBJ2-2|-|-
CATSRGIARPGRTNTGELFF
TGTGCCACCAGTAGGGGCATAGCCCGACCCGGGCGGACCAACACCGGGGAGCTGTTTTTT
>TRBV13|TRBJ2-1|-|-
CASSKDLNSYNEQFF
TGTGCCAGCAGTAAGGACCTTAACTCCTACAATGAGCAGTTCTTC
>TRBV15|TRBJ2-3|-|-
CATSRDRDPPPLDTQYF
TGTGCCACCAGCAGAGATAGGGACCCTCCTCCATTAGATACGCAGTATTTT
>TRBV11-1|TRBJ2-7|-|few
CASSQQVYEQYF
TGTGCCAGCAGCCAGCAGGTCTACGAGCAGTACTTC
>TRBV24-1|TRBJ1-1|TRBD1|few
CATKPGTADTEAFF
TGTGCCACCAAACCTGGGACAGCGGACACTGAAGCTTTCTTT
>TRBV24-1|TRBJ2-2|-|-
CATRKGRNTGELFF
TGTGCCACCAGAAAAGGGAGAAACACCGGGGAGCTGTTTTTT
>TRBV10-3|TRBJ2-3|TRBD2|few
CAILAGVSDTQYF
TGTGCCATCCTAGCGGGGGTTTCAGATACGCAGTATTTT
>TRBV27|TRBJ2-7|-|few
CASRPLDSRGEQYF
TGTGCCAGCAGACCCTTAGATTCTAGGGGCGAGCAGTACTTC
>TRBV14|TRBJ1-4|-|-
CASKRGEKLFF
TGTGCCAGCAAACGGGGTGAAAAACTGTTTTTT
>TRBV7-8|TRBJ2-3|TRBD2|-
CASSPRLAGGQIDTQYF
TGTGCCAGCAGCCCCCGATTGGCGGGGGGTCAGATCGATACGCAGTATTTT
>TRBV3-1|TRBJ1-2|-|-
CASSQGRVHPFF
TGTGCCAGCAGCCAAGGACGGGTACACCCCTTCTTC
>TRBV5-1|TRBJ2-5|-|many
CASRRDTGIETQYF
TGCGCCAGCAGGCGTGACACAGGGATAGAGACCCAGTACTTC
>TRBV10-3|TRBJ1-1|-|-
CASGKNTEAFF
TGTGCCAGCGGGAAGAACACTGAAGCTTTCTTT
>TRBV19|TRBJ1-1|TRBD1|few
CASSRHTGVNTEAFF
TGTGCCAGTAGTCGGCATACAGGGGTGAACACTGAAGCTTTCTTT
>TRBV5-6|TRBJ1-5|-|few
CASSSGPPGGNQPQHF
TGTGCCAGCAGCTCGGGACCTCCTGGGGGCAATCAGCCCCAGCATTTT
>TRBV4-3|TRBJ2-5|-|-
CASSQGVLERGETQYF
TGCGCCAGCAGCCAAGGGGTACTAGAGCGTGGGGAGACCCAGTACTTC
>TRBV27|TRBJ1-2|TRBD1|-
CASSRGATGNYGYTF
TGTGCCAGCAGTCGAGGAGCGACAGGGAACTATGGCTACACCTTC
>TRBV11-2|TRBJ2-5|-|many
CASSLGSAGPHQETQYF
TGTGCCAGCAGCTTAGGGTCAGCGGGCCCTCACCAAGAGACCCAGTACTTC